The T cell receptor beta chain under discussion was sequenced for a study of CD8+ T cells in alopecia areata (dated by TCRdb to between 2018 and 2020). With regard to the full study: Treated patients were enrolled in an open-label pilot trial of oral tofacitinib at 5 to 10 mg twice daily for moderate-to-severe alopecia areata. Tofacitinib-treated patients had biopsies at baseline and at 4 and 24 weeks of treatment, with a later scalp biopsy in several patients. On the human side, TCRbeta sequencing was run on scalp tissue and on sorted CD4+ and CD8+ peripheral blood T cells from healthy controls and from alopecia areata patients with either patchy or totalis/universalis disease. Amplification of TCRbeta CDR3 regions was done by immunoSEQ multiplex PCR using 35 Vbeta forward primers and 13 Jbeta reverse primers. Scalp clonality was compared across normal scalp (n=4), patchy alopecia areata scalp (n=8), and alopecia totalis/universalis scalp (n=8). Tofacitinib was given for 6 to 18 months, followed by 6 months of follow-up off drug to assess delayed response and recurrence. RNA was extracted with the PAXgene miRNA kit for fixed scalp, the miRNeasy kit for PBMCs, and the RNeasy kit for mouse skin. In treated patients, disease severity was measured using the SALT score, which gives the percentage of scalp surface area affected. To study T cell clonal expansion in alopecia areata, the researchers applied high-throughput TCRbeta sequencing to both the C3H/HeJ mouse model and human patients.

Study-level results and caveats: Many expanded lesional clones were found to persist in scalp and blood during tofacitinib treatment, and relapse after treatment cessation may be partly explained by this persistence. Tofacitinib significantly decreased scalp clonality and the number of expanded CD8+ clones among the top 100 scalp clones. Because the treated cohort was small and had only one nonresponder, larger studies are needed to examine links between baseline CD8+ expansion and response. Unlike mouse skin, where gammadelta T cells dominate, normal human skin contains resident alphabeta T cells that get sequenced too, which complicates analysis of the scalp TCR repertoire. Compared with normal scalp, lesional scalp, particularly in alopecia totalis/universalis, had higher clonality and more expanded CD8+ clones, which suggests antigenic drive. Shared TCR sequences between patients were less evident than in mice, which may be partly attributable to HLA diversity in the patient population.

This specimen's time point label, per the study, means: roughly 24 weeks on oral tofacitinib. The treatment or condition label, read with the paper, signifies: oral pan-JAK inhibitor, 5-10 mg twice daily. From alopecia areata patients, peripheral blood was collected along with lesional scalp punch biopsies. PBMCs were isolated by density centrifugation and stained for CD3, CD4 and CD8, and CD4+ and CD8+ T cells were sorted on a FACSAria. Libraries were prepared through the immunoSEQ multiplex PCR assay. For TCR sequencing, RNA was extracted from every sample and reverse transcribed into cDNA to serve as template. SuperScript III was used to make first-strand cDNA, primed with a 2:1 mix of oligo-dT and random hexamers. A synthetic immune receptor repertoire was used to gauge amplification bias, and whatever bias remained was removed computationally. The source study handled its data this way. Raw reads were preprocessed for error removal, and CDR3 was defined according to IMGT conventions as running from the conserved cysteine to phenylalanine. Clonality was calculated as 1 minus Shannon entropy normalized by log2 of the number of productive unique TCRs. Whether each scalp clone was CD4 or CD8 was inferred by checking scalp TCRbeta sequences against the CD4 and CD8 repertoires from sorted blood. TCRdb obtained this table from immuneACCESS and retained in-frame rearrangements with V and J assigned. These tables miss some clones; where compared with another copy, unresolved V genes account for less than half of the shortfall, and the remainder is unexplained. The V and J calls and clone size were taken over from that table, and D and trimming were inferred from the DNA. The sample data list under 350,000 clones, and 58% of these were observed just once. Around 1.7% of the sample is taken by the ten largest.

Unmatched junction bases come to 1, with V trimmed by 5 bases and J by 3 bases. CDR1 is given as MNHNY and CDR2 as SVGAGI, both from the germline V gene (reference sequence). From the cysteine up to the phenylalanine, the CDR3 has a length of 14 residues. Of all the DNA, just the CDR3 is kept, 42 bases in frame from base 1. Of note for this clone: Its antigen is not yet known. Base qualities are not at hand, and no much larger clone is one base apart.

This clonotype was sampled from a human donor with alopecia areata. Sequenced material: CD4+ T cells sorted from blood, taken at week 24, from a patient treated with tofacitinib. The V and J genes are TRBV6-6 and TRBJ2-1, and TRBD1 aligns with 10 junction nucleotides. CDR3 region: CASSRDRGYNEQFF. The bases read TGTGCCAGCAGTCGGGACAGGGGCTACAATGAGCAGTTCTTC.